The 15 T cell receptor beta chains below all came from one sample that was sequenced in a study of response to subunit inactivated influenza vaccine. TCRdb re-called the RT-PCR reads with MiXCR, one entry per CDR3 protein. The table has just under 550,000 distinct CDR3 sequences, 20% to 25% seen once. These sequences were also reported in another study, on T cells expressing NK-cell markers. As that report states: Researchers built TCR beta cDNA using 5'RACE template switching with UMIs.

This material consisted of CD4+ T cells sorted from PBMCs, taken approximately 12 days after vaccination. The source is a man in his fifties who received an inactivated influenza vaccine.

This clonotype turned up a few times. The junction differs from germline at one of its ends, possibly a read error. This chain links TRBV12-3 or TRBV12-4 with TRBJ1-4, with D tentatively TRBD1 (6 bases). This CDR3 is 14 amino acids long. The CDR3 DNA sequence: TGTGCCAGCAGATTAGGGGGGATAGATGAAAAACTGTTTTTT. As protein: CASRLGGIDEKLFF.

This clonotype was seen once. V gene TRBV30 combines with J gene TRBJ2-1, with 9 positions matching TRBD2. This CDR3 spans 14 amino acids. Germline CDR1 and CDR2: GTSNPN and SVGIG (reference sequence). The ends lost 7 bases at V and 2 bases at J; junction bases unmatched: 6. CDR3 in DNA: TGTGCCTCCGCTAGCGGGACGACCTACAATGAGCAGTTCTTC. This encodes CASASGTTYNEQFF.

J is TRBJ2-6 and V is TRBV11-1; no clear D gene. V lost 5 bases and J lost 0, with 17 bases in between. The CDR3 spans 18 residues. CDR1 is SGHAT, CDR2 FQDESV, per germline (reference sequence). In nucleotides, the CDR3 is TGTGCCAGCAGCCCGCGATGGCAGACCGGCTCTGGGGCCAACGTCCTGACTTTC. Translating gives CASSPRWQTGSGANVLTF.

The chain uses TRBV5-1 and TRBJ2-3; D call uncertain. Germline loops: CDR1 SGHRS, CDR2 YFSETQ. V lost 0 bases to trimming and J lost 2 bases, with 4 bases between them. There are 13 residues in the CDR3. CDR3 amino acids: CASSLDTTDTQYF. The CDR3 nucleotides read TGCGCCAGCAGCTTGGACACCACAGATACGCAGTATTTT.

The rearrangement uses TRBV11-2 and TRBJ2-1, with D possibly being TRBD2 (6 bases). The germline gives CDR1 SGHAT, CDR2 FQNNGV. The V end was cut by 8 bases, the J end by 8 bases, with 19 bases between. This CDR3 has 14 residues. The chain's CDR3 is CASLNWRGTDEQFF. Here the CDR3 DNA reads TGTGCCAGCTTGAACTGGCGGGGAACCGATGAGCAGTTCTTC.

The chain has TRBV30 and TRBJ2-1; D remains ambiguous. The CDR3 has 11 amino acids. V lost 0 bases and J lost 9, with 6 bases in between. CDR1 is GTSNPN and CDR2 is SVGIG in the germline V gene (reference sequence). CDR3: CAWSVSGEQFF. In DNA, the CDR3 is TGTGCCTGGAGTGTGTCCGGTGAGCAGTTCTTC. The full variable domain, in which reference TRBV30 and TRBJ2-1 provide the parts outside the CDR3, is SQTIHQWPATLVQPVGSPLSLECTVEGTSNPNLYWYRQAAGRGLQLLFYSVGIGQISSEVPQNLSASRPQDRQFILSSKKLLLSDSGFYLCAWSVSGEQFFGPGTRLTVL.

The chain uses TRBV11-2 and TRBJ2-2; TRBD2 matches 9 bases. The ends lost 2 bases at V and 6 bases at J; junction bases unmatched: 4. The CDR3 has 15 residues. The germline CDR1 and CDR2 sequences are SGHAT and FQNNGV. The CDR3 DNA reads as TGTGCCAGCAGCTTACAGCGGGGGGCTCCCGGGGAGCTGTTTTTT. Its protein product is CASSLQRGAPGELFF. Full variable domain (remainder filled in from reference TRBV11-2 and TRBJ2-2): EAGVAQSPRYKIIEKRQSVAFWCNPISGHATLYWYQQILGQGPKLLIQFQNNGVVDDSQLPKDRFSAERLKGVDSTLKIQPAKLEDSAVYLCASSLQRGAPGELFFGEGSRLTVL.

This clonotype occurred many times. CDR3 region: CASSSGTEKLFF. The CDR3 DNA reads as TGTGCCAGCAGTTCGGGGACTGAAAAACTGTTTTTT. This chain connects TRBV12-3 or TRBV12-4 to TRBJ1-4; D is possibly TRBD1 (5 bases). V was shortened by 4 bases and J by 7 bases, with 7 bases between the two germline ends. This CDR3 region has 12 residues.

This clonotype showed up just a few times. The gene calls are TRBV5-6 and TRBJ2-3; TRBD2 matches 10 bases. Germline lookup yields CDR1 SGHDT and CDR2 YYEEEE. V lost 3 bases, J lost 3 bases, and 4 bases stayed unmatched. The CDR3 length is 15 residues. CDR3 amino acids: CASSSSGSRTDTQYF. The CDR3, as DNA: TGTGCCAGCAGCTCTAGCGGGAGTCGGACAGATACGCAGTATTTT. Using reference TRBV5-6 and TRBJ2-3 for the parts outside the CDR3, the full variable domain is DAGVTQSPTHLIKTRGQQVTLRCSPKSGHDTVSWYQQALGQGPQFIFQYYEEEERQRGNFPDRFSGHQFPNYSSELNVNALLLGDSALYLCASSSSGSRTDTQYFGPGTRLTVL.

The chain is built from TRBV12-3 or TRBV12-4 and TRBJ2-2, with 8 bases matching TRBD2. The CDR3 runs 15 residues. Unmatched junction bases numbered 10, after V lost 7 bases and J lost 6 bases. The CDR3 region is CASIGGTSRPGELFF. Here the CDR3 DNA reads TGTGCCAGCATCGGCGGGACTAGTCGTCCCGGGGAGCTGTTTTTT.

A few counts support this clonotype. The chain links TRBV7-9 to TRBJ2-7; 8 bases align to TRBD1. V dropped 5 bases and J dropped 5; count of bases not matched to a gene: 17. The CDR3 covers 17 residues. The germline V gene has CDR1 SEHNR and CDR2 FQNEAQ (reference sequence). CDR3: CASSGTGTISLPDEQYF. As DNA, the CDR3 is TGTGCCAGCAGCGGGACAGGCACGATCTCCTTGCCCGACGAGCAGTACTTC.

This clonotype was seen only a few times. The rearrangement links TRBV20-1 to TRBJ1-6; the match to TRBD1 covers 8 bases. Germline CDR1 is DFQATT and CDR2 is SNEGSKA (reference sequence). Trimming took 1 base from V and 1 from J; bases not matched to a gene: 0. CDR3 length equals 15 residues. The CDR3, as DNA: TGCAGTGCTAGAGGGACAGGGTCCTATAATTCACCCCTCCACTTT. It encodes CSARGTGSYNSPLHF.

In this sample, this clonotype turned up many times. The chain couples TRBV11-2 to TRBJ2-6; D unclear. CDR3 length: 15 residues. Trimming cost V 0 bases and J 0 bases, with 3 bases left between them. Germline CDR1 reads SGHAT; CDR2 reads FQNNGV. CDR3 sequence reads: CASSLEGSGANVLTF. As DNA, the CDR3 is TGTGCCAGCAGCTTAGAGGGCTCTGGGGCCAACGTCCTGACTTTC.

This clonotype was seen a handful of times. The chain recombines TRBV29-1 with TRBJ2-1; 7 bases agree with TRBD1. J gave up 9 bases and V 6 bases, and 5 bases lay outside the gene matches. The CDR3 is made up of 11 amino acids. Per germline, CDR1 SQVTM and CDR2 ANQGSEA. The CDR3 region has the DNA TGCAGCGTGGGAGACAGGGTTGAGCAGTTCTTC. Protein sequence: CSVGDRVEQFF.

The rearrangement links TRBV7-9 to TRBJ2-6; no definite D call. CDR3 length: 16 amino acids. V lost 0 bases, J lost 0 bases, and 6 bases lay in between. Germline lookup yields CDR1 SEHNR and CDR2 FQNEAQ (reference sequence). CDR3 in DNA: TGTGCCAGCAGCTTAGCGCCGAACTCTGGGGCCAACGTCCTGACTTTC. This encodes CASSLAPNSGANVLTF.